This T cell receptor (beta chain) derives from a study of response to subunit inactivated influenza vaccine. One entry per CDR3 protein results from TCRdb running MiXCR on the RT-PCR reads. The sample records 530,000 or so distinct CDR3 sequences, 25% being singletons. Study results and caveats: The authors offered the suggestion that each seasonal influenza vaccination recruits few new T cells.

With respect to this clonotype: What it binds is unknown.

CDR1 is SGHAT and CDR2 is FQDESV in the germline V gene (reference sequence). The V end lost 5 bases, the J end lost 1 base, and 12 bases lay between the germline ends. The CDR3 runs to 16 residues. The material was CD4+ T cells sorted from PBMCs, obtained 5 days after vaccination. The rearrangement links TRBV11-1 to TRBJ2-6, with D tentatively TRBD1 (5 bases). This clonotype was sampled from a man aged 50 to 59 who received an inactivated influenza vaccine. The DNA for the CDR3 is TGTGCCAGCAGCCCCTCGTCAGGGTCTGGGGCCAACGTCCTGACTTTC. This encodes CASSPSSGSGANVLTF.